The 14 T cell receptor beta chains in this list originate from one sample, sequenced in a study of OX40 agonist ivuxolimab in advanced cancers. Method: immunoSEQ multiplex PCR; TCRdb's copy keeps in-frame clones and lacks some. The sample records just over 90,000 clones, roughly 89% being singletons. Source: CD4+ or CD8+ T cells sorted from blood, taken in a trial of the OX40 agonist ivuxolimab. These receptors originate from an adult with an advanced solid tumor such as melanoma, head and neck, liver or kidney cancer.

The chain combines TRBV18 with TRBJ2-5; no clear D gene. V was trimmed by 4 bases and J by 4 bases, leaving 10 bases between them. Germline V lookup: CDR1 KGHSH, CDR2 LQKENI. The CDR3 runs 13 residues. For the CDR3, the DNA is TGTGCCAGCTCACTCAGCCATGGAGAGACCCAGTACTTC. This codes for CASSLSHGETQYF. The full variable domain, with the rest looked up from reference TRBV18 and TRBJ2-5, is NAGVMQNPRHLVRRRGQEARLRCSPMKGHSHVYWYRQLPEEGLKFMVYLQKENIIDESGMPKERFSAEFPKEGPSILRIQQVVRGDSAAYFCASSLSHGETQYFGPGTRLLVL.

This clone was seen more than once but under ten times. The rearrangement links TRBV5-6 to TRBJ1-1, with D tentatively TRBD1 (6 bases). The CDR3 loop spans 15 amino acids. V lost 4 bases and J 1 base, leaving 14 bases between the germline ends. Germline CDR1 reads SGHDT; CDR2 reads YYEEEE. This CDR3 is CASSGDQGSNTEAFF. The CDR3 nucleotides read TGTGCCAGCAGCGGCGACCAGGGGTCGAACACTGAAGCTTTCTTT.

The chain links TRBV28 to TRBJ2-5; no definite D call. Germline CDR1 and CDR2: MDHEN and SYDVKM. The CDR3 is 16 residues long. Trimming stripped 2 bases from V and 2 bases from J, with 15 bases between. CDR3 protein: CASSLPGWVLQETQYF. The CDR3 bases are TGTGCCAGCAGTTTACCCGGATGGGTCCTACAAGAGACCCAGTACTTC. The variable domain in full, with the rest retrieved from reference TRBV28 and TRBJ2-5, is DVKVTQSSRYLVKRTGEKVFLECVQDMDHENMFWYRQDPGLGLRLIYFSYDVKMKEKGDIPEGYSVSREKKERFSLILESASTNQTSMYLCASSLPGWVLQETQYFGPGTRLLVL.

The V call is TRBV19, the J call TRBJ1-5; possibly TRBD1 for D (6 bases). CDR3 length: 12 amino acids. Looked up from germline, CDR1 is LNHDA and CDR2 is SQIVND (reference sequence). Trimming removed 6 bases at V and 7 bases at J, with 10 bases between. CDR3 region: CASRGASQPQHF. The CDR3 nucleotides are TGTGCCAGTAGGGGGGCGAGCCAGCCCCAGCATTTT.

CDR3 sequence (DNA): TGTGCCAGCTCACCACAGGGGACTCCTGGAAACACCATATATTTT. Residues: CASSPQGTPGNTIYF. This sequence joins TRBV18 and TRBJ1-3; possibly TRBD1 for D (5 bases). The CDR3 spans 15 residues. The V gene's germline CDR1 is KGHSH and CDR2 LQKENI. V lost 1 base, J lost 2 bases, and 9 bases lay in between.

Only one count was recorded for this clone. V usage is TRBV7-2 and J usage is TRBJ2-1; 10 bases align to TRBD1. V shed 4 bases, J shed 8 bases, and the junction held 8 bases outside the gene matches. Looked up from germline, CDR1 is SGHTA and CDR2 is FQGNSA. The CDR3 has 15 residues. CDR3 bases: TGTGCCAGCAGCTCGGGACAGGGGAGGGTAGATGAGCAGTTCTTC. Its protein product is CASSSGQGRVDEQFF.

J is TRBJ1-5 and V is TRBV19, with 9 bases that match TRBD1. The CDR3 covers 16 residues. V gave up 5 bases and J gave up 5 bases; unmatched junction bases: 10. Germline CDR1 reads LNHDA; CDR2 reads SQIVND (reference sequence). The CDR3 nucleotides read TGTGCCAGTAGTTCAAGGGACAGGGCTGGGGATCAGCCCCAGCATTTT. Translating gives CASSSRDRAGDQPQHF.

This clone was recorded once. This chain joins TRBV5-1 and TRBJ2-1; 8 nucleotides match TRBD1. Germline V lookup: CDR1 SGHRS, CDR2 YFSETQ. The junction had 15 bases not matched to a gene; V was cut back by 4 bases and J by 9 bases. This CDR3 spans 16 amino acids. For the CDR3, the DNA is TGCGCCAGCAGCCCCCGTGACCCGGACAGGGCTTTTGAGCAGTTCTTC. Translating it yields CASSPRDPDRAFEQFF.

The CDR3 loop reads CASSESLPGWRGRTDTQYF. CDR3 nucleotide sequence: TGTGCCAGCAGTGAATCGCTGCCCGGTTGGAGAGGGAGGACAGATACGCAGTATTTT. The chain carries TRBV2 and TRBJ2-3; D possibly corresponds to TRBD2 (6 bases). V lost 2 bases and J lost 3, with 24 bases in between. The CDR3 is 19 residues long. From germline, CDR1 is SNHLY and CDR2 FYNNEI.

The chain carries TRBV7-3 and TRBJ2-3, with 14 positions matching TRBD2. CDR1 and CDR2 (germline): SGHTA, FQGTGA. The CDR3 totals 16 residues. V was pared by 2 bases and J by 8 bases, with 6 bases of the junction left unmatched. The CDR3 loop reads CASSLERTSGRSTQYF. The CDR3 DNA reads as TGTGCCAGCAGCTTAGAGAGGACTAGCGGGAGGAGTACGCAGTATTTT.

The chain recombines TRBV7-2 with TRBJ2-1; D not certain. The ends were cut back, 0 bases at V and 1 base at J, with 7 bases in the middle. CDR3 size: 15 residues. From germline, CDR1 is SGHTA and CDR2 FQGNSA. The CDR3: CASSLAGISYNEQFF. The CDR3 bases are TGTGCCAGCAGCTTAGCGGGGATATCCTACAATGAGCAGTTCTTC.

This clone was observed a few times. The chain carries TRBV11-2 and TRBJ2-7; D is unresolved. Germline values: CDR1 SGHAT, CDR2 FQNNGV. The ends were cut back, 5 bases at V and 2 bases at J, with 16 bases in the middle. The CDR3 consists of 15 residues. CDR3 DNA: TGTGCCAGCAGCCGGACCATCGACCGGGCCTACGAGCAGTACTTC. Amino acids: CASSRTIDRAYEQYF. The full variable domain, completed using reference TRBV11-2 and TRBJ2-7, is EAGVAQSPRYKIIEKRQSVAFWCNPISGHATLYWYQQILGQGPKLLIQFQNNGVVDDSQLPKDRFSAERLKGVDSTLKIQPAKLEDSAVYLCASSRTIDRAYEQYFGPGTRLTVT.

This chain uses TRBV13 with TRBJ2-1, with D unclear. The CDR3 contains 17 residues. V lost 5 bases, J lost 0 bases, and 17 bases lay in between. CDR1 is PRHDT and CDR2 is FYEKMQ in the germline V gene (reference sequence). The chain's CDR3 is CASSPRWAYLSYNEQFF. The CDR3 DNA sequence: TGTGCCAGCAGCCCTAGGTGGGCGTATCTCTCCTACAATGAGCAGTTCTTC.

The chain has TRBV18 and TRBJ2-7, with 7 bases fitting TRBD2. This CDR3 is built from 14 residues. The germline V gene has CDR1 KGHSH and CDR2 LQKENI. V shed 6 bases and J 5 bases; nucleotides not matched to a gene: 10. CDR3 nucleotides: TGTGCCAGCTCCCCAACCAGGGAGGGAGACGAGCAGTACTTC. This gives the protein CASSPTREGDEQYF.